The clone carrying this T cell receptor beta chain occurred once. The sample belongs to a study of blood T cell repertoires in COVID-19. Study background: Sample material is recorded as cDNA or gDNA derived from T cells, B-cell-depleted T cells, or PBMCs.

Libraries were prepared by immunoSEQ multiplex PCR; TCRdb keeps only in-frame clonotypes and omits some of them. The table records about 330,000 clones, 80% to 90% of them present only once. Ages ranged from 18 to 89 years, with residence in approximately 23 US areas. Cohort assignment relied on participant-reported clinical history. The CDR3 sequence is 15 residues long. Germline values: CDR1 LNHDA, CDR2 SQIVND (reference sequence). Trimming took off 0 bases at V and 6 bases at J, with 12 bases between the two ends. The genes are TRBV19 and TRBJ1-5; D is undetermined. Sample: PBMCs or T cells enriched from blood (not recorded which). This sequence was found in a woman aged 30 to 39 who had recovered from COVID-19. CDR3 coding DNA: TGTGCCAGTAGTATAGATCGGGAAACGGGTCAGCCCCAGCATTTT. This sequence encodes CASSIDRETGQPQHF.